The 10 T cell receptor beta chains below come from one sample, sequenced in a study of blood T cell repertoires in COVID-19. Here immunoSEQ multiplex PCR was the method, and the copy in TCRdb shows in-frame clones only, minus some. The table lists roughly 150,000 clones, around 89% of them singletons, with more than 14% in the top ten. Sequenced material: peripheral blood. These receptors came from a woman aged 40 to 55 with acute or convalescent COVID-19.

The rearrangement joins TRBV15 to TRBJ1-2, with no clear D. Deletions cut 1 base from V and 2 bases from J, with 5 bases between. Germline CDR1 and CDR2: LNHNV and YYDKDF (reference sequence). This CDR3 has 13 amino acids. This CDR3 reads CATSRGGNYGYTF. The CDR3 region has the DNA TGTGCCACCAGCAGAGGAGGGAACTATGGCTACACCTTC.

The sample holds one count of this clone. The chain joins TRBV7-9 to TRBJ2-6; D possibly corresponds to TRBD1 (5 bases). Germline V CDR1 and CDR2: SEHNR, FQNEAQ (reference sequence). CDR3 length equals 15 residues. V shed 7 bases and J shed 4 bases, with 14 bases lying between them. DNA of the CDR3: TGTGCCAGCACCCCATTAGGGGTAGGGGCCAACGTCCTGACTTTC. It yields the protein CASTPLGVGANVLTF.

This rearrangement joins TRBV7-2 to TRBJ2-1, with a weak D call TRBD2 (7 bases). Germline CDR1 and CDR2: SGHTA and FQGNSA. The V gene lost 5 bases and the J gene lost 5 bases, with 25 bases spanning the gap. The CDR3 sequence is 18 residues long. The CDR3 sequence is CASSHLRGQLAPDNEQFF. In nucleotides, the CDR3 is TGTGCCAGCAGCCACCTTCGGGGGCAACTAGCGCCCGACAATGAGCAGTTCTTC. The full variable domain, completed using reference TRBV7-2 and TRBJ2-1, is GAGVSQSPSNKVTEKGKDVELRCDPISGHTALYWYRQSLGQGLEFLIYFQGNSAPDKSGLPSDRFSAERTGGSVSTLTIQRTQQEDSAVYLCASSHLRGQLAPDNEQFFGPGTRLTVL.

The chain has TRBV14 and TRBJ1-2; D is uncertain. The V and J ends lost 1 base and 4 bases respectively, with 10 bases between them. In germline, CDR1 is SGHDN, CDR2 FVKESK. The CDR3 contains 14 residues. CDR3 loop: CASSQVASLYGYTF. CDR3 nucleotide sequence: TGTGCCAGCAGCCAAGTTGCATCACTCTATGGCTACACCTTC.

In this sample, this clone turned up a few times. V is TRBV18 and J is TRBJ2-7; 9 bases fit TRBD1. V lost 2 bases and J lost 6; bases outside the gene matches: 5. Germline V gene lookup returns CDR1 KGHSH and CDR2 LQKENI. The CDR3 has 14 residues. This CDR3 is CASSPTGTGSEQYF. CDR3 nucleotides: TGTGCCAGCTCACCAACCGGGACAGGGAGCGAGCAGTACTTC. The whole variable domain, filled in from reference TRBV18 and TRBJ2-7, reads NAGVMQNPRHLVRRRGQEARLRCSPMKGHSHVYWYRQLPEEGLKFMVYLQKENIIDESGMPKERFSAEFPKEGPSILRIQQVVRGDSAAYFCASSPTGTGSEQYFGPGTRLTVT.

This rearrangement joins TRBV6-5 to TRBJ2-7, with D maybe TRBD2 (7 bases). Germline values: CDR1 MNHEY, CDR2 SVGAGI. With 6 bases removed from V and 2 bases from J, the gap between germline ends came to 17 bases. CDR3 length: 15 residues. CDR3 residues: CASRWGGGGPYEQYF. DNA for the CDR3: TGTGCCAGCAGGTGGGGGGGAGGGGGTCCCTACGAGCAGTACTTC.

The V gene is TRBV7-3, the J gene TRBJ1-1; 8 positions agree with TRBD1. Germline V lookup: CDR1 SGHTA, CDR2 FQGTGA. The CDR3 extends over 17 amino acids. V trimming: 5 bases; J trimming: 1 base; junction bases outside the gene matches: 12. The CDR3: CASSPLGPTGGNTEAFF. CDR3 DNA: TGTGCCAGCAGCCCTTTGGGGCCCACAGGGGGGAACACTGAAGCTTTCTTT.

This chain joins TRBV2 and TRBJ1-5, with a tentative D call TRBD1 (6 bases). CDR3 length: 17 residues. Looked up from germline, CDR1 is SNHLY and CDR2 is FYNNEI. V lost 3 bases and J 6 bases, leaving 21 bases between the germline ends. CDR3 in DNA: TGTGCCAGCAGTGACCCCGACAGGTATTCTATAGGTCAGCCCCAGCATTTT. Protein product: CASSDPDRYSIGQPQHF.

The chain recombines TRBV5-8 with TRBJ2-2; 11 bases are a match to TRBD2. This CDR3 has 16 residues. Germline V gives CDR1 SGHTS, CDR2 YDEGEE. J lost 4 bases, V lost 4 bases, and 6 bases had no gene match. The CDR3 region has the DNA TGTGCCAGCAGCCGCATAGCGGGAGGGGTCACCGGGGAGCTGTTTTTT. Translating gives CASSRIAGGVTGELFF.

V is TRBV7-9 and J is TRBJ2-1, with 7 bases identical to TRBD2. Germline-derived CDR1 and CDR2 are SEHNR and FQNEAQ (reference sequence). The CDR3 runs 17 residues. After removal of 5 bases from V and 2 bases from J, the junction contained 12 bases not matched to a gene. The CDR3 DNA follows: TGTGCCAGCAGCCCCGGCCGGGGGGAGTATCCCTACAATGAGCAGTTCTTC. Its translation: CASSPGRGEYPYNEQFF.